Sequencing of this T cell receptor (beta chain) was carried out in a study of CD8+CD57+ T cells in acquired aplastic anemia. Template material for TCR beta VDJ and CDR3 profiling consisted of genomic DNA. MiXCR was run by TCRdb on the reads, yielding one entry per CDR3 protein. Here the sample spans around 150,000 distinct CDR3 sequences, about two thirds being singletons. CDR1 is SGHNT, CDR2 YENEEA, per germline. Trimming stripped 7 bases from V and 7 bases from J, with 8 bases between. This CDR3 contains 11 residues. Sequenced patients had shown CD8+CD57+ cell expansion by flow cytometry. This clonotype came up once.

The sequenced sample consisted of sorted CD4+, CD8+, or CD8+CD57+ T cells (not recorded which) from PBMCs. This receptor was taken from a human donor with aplastic anemia. The genes are TRBV11-3 and TRBJ2-1, with D unclear. The CDR3 sequence is CASILLNEQFF. As DNA, the CDR3 is TGTGCCAGCATACTTCTAAATGAGCAGTTCTTC. Drawing the rest from reference TRBV11-3 and TRBJ2-1, the complete variable domain is EAGVVQSPRYKIIEKKQPVAFWCNPISGHNTLYWYLQNLGQGPELLIRYENEEAVDDSQLPKDRFSAERLKGVDSTLKIQPAELGDSAVYLCASILLNEQFFGPGTRLTVL.